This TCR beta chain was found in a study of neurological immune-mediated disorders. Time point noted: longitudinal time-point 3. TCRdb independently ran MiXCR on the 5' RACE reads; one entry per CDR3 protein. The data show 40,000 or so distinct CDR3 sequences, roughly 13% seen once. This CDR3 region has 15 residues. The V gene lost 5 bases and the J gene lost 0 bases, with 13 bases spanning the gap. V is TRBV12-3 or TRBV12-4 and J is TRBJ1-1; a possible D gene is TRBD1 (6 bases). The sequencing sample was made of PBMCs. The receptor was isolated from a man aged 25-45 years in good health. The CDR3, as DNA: TGTGCCAGCAGTAAACAGGGAACAATGAACACTGAAGCTTTCTTT. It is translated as CASSKQGTMNTEAFF.